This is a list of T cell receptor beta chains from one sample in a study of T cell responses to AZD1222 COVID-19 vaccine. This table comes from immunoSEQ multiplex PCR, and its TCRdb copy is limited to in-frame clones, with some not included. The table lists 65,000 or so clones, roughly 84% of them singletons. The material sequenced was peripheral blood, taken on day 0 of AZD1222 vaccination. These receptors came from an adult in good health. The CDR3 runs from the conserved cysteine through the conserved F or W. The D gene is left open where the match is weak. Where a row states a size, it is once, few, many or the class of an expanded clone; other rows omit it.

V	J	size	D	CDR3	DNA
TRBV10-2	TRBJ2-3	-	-	CASSEIGDTQYF	TGCGCCAGCAGTGAAATTGGAGATACGCAGTATTTT
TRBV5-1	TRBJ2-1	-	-	CASSLGDKHNEQFF	TGCGCCAGCAGCTTGGGGGACAAACACAATGAGCAGTTCTTC
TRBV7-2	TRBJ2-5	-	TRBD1	CASSRPGTGEETQYF	TGTGCCAGCAGCCGTCCCGGGACAGGGGAGGAGACCCAGTACTTC
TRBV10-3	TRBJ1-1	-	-	CAISENRNTEAFF	TGTGCCATCAGTGAGAACAGGAACACTGAAGCTTTCTTT
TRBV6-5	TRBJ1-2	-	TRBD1	CASTRDRGDYGYTF	TGTGCCTCCACCCGGGACAGGGGAGACTATGGCTACACCTTC
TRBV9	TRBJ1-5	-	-	CASSVGTDIKPQHF	TGTGCCAGCAGCGTTGGGACCGATATCAAGCCCCAGCATTTT
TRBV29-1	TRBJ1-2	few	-	CSVVGGSGYGYTF	TGCAGCGTTGTTGGCGGGTCTGGCTATGGCTACACCTTC
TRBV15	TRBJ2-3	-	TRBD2	CATSTPGRGSVDTQYF	TGTGCCACCAGCACCCCCGGGAGGGGGTCGGTAGATACGCAGTATTTT
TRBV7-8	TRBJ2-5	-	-	CASSLVDENQETQYF	TGTGCCAGCAGCTTAGTTGACGAGAATCAAGAGACCCAGTACTTC
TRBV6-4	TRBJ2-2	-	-	CASSRQAGSTGELFF	TGTGCCAGCAGTAGACAGGCCGGAAGCACCGGGGAGCTGTTTTTT
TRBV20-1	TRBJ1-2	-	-	CGSRPYGYTF	TGCGGCTCCCGGCCCTATGGCTACACCTTC